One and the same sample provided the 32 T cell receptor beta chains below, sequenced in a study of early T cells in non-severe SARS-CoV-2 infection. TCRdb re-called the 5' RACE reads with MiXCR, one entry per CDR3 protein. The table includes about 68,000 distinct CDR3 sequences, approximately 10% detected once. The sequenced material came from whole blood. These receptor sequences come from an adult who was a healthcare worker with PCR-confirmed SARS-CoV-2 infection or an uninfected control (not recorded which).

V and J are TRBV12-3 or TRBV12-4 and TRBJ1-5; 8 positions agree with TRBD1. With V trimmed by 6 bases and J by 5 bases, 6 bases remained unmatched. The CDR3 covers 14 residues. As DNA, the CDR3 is TGTGCCAGCAGGTCGACAGGGGAAGATCAGCCCCAGCATTTT. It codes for CASRSTGEDQPQHF.

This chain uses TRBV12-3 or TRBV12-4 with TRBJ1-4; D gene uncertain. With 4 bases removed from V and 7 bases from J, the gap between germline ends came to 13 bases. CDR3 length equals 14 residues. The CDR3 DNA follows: TGTGCCAGCAGTTCCCTTTCCAAATCTGAAAAACTGTTTTTT. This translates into CASSSLSKSEKLFF.

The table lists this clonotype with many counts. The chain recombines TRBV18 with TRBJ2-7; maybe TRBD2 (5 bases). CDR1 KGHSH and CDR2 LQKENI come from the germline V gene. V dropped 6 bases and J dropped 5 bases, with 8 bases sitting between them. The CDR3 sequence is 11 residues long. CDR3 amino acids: CASSNGDEQYF. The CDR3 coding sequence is TGTGCCAGCTCGAACGGGGACGAGCAGTACTTC. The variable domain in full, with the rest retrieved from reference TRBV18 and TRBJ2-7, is NAGVMQNPRHLVRRRGQEARLRCSPMKGHSHVYWYRQLPEEGLKFMVYLQKENIIDESGMPKERFSAEFPKEGPSILRIQQVVRGDSAAYFCASSNGDEQYFGPGTRLTVT.

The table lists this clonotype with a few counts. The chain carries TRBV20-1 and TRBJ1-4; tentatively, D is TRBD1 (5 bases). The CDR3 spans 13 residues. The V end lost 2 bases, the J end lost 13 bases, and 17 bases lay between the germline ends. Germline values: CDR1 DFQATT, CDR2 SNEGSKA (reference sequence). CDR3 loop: CSARPSYRGALFF. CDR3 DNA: TGCAGTGCTAGACCGAGTTATCGGGGCGCACTGTTTTTT.

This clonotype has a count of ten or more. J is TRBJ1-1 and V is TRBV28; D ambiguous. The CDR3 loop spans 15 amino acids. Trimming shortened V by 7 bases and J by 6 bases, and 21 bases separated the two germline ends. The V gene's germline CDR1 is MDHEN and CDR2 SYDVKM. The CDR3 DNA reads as TGTGCCAGCATGTCCCTGGGCAGCGGAGTTCCTGAAGCTTTCTTT. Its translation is CASMSLGSGVPEAFF.

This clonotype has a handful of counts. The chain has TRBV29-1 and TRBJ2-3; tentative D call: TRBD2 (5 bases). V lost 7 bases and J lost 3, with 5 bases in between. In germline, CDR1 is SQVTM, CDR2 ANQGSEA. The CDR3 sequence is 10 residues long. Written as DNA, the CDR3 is TGCAGCGGAGGGACAGATACGCAGTATTTT. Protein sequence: CSGGTDTQYF.

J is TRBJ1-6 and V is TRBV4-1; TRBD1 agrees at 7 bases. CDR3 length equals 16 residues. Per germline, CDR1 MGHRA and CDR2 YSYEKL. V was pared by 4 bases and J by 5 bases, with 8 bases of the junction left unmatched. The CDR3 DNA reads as TGCGCCAGCAGCCCTCATCGGACAGGCGATAATTCACCCCTCCACTTT. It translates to CASSPHRTGDNSPLHF.

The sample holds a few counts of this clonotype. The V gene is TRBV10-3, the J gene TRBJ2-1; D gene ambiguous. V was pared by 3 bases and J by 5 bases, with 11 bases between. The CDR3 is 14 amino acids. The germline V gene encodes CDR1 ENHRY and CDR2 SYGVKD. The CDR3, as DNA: TGTGCCATCAGTGATCGGCAAGAAAACAATGAGCAGTTCTTC. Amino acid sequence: CAISDRQENNEQFF.

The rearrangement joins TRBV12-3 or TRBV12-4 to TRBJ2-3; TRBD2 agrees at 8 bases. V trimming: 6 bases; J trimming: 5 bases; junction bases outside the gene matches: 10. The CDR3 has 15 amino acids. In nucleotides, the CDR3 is TGTGCCAGCAGGCCCAGCGGGAGAGGGGGAGATACGCAGTATTTT. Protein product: CASRPSGRGGDTQYF.

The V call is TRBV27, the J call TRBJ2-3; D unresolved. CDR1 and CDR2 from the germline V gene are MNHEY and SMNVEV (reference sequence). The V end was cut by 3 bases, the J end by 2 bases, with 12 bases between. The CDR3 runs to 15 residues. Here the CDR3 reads CASSFSGRYTDTQYF. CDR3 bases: TGTGCCAGCAGTTTTTCTGGACGGTACACAGATACGCAGTATTTT.

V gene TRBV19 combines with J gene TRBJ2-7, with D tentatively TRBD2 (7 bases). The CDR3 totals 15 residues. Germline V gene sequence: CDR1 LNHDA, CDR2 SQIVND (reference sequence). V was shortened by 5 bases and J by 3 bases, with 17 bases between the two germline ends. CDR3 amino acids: CASSPRGQASYEQYF. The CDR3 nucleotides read TGTGCCAGTAGTCCGCGGGGGCAGGCGAGCTACGAGCAGTACTTC.

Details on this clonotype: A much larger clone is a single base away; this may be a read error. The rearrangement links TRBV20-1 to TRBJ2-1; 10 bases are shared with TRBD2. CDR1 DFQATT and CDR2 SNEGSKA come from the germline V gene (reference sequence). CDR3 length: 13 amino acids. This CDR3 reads CSARLAGLNERFF. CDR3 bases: TGCAGTGCTCGACTAGCGGGTCTCAATGAGCGGTTCTTC.

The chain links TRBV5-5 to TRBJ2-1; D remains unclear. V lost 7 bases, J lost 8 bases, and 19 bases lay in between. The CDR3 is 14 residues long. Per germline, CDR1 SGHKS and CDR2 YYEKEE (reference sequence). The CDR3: CASSPLSIQHEQFF. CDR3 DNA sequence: TGTGCCAGCTCCCCCCTATCCATCCAACATGAGCAGTTCTTC. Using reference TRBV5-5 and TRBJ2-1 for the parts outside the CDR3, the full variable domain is DAGVTQSPTHLIKTRGQQVTLRCSPISGHKSVSWYQQVLGQGPQFIFQYYEKEERGRGNFPDRFSARQFPNYSSELNVNALLLGDSALYLCASSPLSIQHEQFFGPGTRLTVL.

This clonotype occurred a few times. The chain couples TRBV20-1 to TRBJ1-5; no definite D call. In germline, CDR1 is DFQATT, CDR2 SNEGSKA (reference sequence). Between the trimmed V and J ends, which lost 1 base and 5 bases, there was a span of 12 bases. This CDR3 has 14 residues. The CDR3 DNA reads TGCAGTGCTAGAGTCGGCAGACCGGATCAGCCCCAGCATTTT. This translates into CSARVGRPDQPQHF.

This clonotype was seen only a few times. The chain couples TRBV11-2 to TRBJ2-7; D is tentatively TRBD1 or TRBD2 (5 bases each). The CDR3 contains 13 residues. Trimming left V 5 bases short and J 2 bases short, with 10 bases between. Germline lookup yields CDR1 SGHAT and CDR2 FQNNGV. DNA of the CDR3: TGTGCCAGCAGCCCCCTGGGGGCCTACGAGCAGTACTTC. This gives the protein CASSPLGAYEQYF.

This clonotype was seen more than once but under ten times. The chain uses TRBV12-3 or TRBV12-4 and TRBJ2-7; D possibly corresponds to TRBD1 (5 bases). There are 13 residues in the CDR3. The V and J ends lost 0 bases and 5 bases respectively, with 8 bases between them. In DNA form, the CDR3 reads TGTGCCAGCAGTTTAGCGGACATTCACGAGCAGTACTTC. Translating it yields CASSLADIHEQYF.

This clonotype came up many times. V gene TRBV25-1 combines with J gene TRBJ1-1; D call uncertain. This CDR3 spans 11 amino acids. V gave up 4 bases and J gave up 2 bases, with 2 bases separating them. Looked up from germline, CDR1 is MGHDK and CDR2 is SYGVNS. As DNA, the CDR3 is TGTGCCAGCAGTGTAAACACTGAAGCTTTCTTT. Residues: CASSVNTEAFF.

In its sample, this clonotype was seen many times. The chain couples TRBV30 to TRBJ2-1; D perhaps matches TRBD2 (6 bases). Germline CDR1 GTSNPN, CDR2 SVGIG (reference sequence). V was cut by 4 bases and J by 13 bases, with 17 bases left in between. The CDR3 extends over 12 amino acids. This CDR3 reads CAWKGLAGTQFF. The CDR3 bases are TGTGCCTGGAAAGGCCTTGCGGGAACCCAGTTCTTC.

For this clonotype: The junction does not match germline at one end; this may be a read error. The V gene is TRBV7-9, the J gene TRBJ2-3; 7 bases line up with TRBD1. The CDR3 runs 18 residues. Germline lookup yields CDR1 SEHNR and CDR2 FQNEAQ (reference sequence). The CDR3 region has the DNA TGTGTCAGCCGGCGTGGCAGGGGGATGCAGACTAGCACAGATACGCAGTATTTT. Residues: CVSRRGRGMQTSTDTQYF.

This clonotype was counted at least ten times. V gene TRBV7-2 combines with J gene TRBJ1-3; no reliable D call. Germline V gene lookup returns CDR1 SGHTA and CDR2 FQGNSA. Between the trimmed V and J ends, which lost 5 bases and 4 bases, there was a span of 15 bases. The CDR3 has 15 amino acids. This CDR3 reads CASSHGPTRGNTIYF. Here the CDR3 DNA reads TGTGCCAGCAGCCACGGGCCGACCCGGGGAAACACCATATATTTT.

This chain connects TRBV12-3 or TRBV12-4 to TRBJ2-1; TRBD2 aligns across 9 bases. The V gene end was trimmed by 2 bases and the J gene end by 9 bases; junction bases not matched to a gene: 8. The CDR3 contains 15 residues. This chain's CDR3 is CASSLLAGGPGEQFF. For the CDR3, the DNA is TGTGCCAGCAGTTTATTGGCGGGAGGGCCGGGTGAGCAGTTCTTC.

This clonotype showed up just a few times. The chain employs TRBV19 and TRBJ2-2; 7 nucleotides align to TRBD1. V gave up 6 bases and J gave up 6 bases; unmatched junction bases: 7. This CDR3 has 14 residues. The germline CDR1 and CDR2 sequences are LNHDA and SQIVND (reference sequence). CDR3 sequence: CASRRLTGPGELFF. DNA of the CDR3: TGTGCCAGTAGGCGACTGACAGGGCCCGGGGAGCTGTTTTTT.

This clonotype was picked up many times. In nucleotides, the CDR3 is TGTGCCAGCAGTGGACAGGGCGCCGGCACAGATACGCAGTATTTT. Residues: CASSGQGAGTDTQYF. The chain links TRBV2 to TRBJ2-3, with 7 bases that match TRBD1. The V and J ends lost 4 bases and 1 base, in that order; junction bases with no gene match: 5. Germline loops: CDR1 SNHLY, CDR2 FYNNEI. The CDR3 has 15 amino acids.

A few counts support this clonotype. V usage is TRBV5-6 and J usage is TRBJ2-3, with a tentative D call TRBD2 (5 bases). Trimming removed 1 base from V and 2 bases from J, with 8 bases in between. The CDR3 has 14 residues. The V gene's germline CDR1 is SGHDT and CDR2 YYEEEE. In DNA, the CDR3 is TGTGCCAGCAGCTTGCCGCGGGTCACAGATACGCAGTATTTT. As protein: CASSLPRVTDTQYF. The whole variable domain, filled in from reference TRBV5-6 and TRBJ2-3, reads DAGVTQSPTHLIKTRGQQVTLRCSPKSGHDTVSWYQQALGQGPQFIFQYYEEEERQRGNFPDRFSGHQFPNYSSELNVNALLLGDSALYLCASSLPRVTDTQYFGPGTRLTVL.

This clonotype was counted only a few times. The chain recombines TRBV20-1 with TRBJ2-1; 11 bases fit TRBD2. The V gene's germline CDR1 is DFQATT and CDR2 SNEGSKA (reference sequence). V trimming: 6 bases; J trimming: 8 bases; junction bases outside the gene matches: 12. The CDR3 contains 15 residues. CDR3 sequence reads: CSANSGLAGGHEQFF. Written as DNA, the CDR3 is TGCAGTGCCAACTCCGGGCTAGCGGGAGGTCATGAGCAGTTCTTC.

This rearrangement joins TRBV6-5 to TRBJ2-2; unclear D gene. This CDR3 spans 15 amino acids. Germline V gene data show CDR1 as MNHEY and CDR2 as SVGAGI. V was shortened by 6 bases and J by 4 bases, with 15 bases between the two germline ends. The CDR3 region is CASSQNVLSTGELFF. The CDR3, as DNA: TGTGCCAGCAGCCAGAATGTCCTATCCACCGGGGAGCTGTTTTTT.

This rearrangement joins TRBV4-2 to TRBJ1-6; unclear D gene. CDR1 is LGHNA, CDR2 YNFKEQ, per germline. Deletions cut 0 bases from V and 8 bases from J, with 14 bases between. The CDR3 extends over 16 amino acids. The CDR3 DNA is TGTGCCAGCAGCCAAGAAGACCGGATTTTGGATTCACCCCTCCACTTT. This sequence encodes CASSQEDRILDSPLHF.

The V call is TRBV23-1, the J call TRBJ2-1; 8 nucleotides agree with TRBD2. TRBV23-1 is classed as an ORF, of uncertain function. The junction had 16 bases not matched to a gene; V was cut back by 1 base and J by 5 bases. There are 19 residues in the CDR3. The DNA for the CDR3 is TGCGCCAGCAGTCAATGCTCCAGCGGGAGTGCCTCCGAGGACAATGAGCAGTTCTTC. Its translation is CASSQCSSGSASEDNEQFF.

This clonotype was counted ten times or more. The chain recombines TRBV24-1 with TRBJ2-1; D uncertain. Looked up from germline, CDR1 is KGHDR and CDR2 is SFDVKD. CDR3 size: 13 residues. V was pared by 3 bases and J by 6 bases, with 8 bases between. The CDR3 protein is CATSDNSVNEQFF. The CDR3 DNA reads TGTGCCACCAGTGATAACAGCGTCAATGAGCAGTTCTTC.

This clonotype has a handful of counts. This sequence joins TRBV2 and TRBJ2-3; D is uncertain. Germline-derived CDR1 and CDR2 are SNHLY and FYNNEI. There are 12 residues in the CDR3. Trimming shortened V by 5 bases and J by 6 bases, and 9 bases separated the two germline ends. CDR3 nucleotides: TGTGCCAGCAGTACCTTTCGGGATACGCAGTATTTT. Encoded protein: CASSTFRDTQYF.

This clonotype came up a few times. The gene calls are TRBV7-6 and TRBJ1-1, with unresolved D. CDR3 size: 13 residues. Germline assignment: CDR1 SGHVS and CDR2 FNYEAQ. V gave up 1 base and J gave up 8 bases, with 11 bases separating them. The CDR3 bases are TGTGCCAGCAGCTTAGGTGCGGGAAGGGAAGCTTTCTTT. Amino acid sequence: CASSLGAGREAFF.

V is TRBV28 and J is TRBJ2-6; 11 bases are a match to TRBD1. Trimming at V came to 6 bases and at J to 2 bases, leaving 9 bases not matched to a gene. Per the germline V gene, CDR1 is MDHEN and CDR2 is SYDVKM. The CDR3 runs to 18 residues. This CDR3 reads CASRSPGQGGTGANVLTF. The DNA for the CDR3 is TGTGCCAGCAGATCCCCGGGACAGGGGGGAACTGGGGCCAACGTCCTGACTTTC.